These 22 T cell receptor beta chains were all obtained from the same sample, sequenced in a study of blood T cell repertoires in COVID-19. TCRdb keeps only in-frame clones here, not all; method: immunoSEQ multiplex PCR. The sample consists of approximately 130,000 clones, 80% to 85% of them appearing once. The sample consisted of PBMCs or T cells enriched from blood (not recorded which). Receptor source: a young man who had recovered from COVID-19.

The chain employs TRBV6-6 and TRBJ2-2, with 14 positions matching TRBD2. CDR1 MNHNY and CDR2 SVGAGI come from the germline V gene (reference sequence). The trim removed 7 bases at V and 4 bases at J, leaving 5 bases unmatched. The CDR3 is 16 amino acids. The DNA of the CDR3 is TGTGCCAGCAATATGGGACTAGCGGGAGTCACCGGGGAGCTGTTTTTT. Its translation: CASNMGLAGVTGELFF.

CDR3 DNA: TGTGCCAGCAGCGTAGGCCCCGTAACTAGCGGTGCCTACAATGAGCAGTTCTTC. Amino acids: CASSVGPVTSGAYNEQFF. This chain joins TRBV9 and TRBJ2-1; 8 nucleotides match TRBD2. The CDR3 spans 18 residues. In germline, CDR1 is SGDLS, CDR2 YYNGEE. After removal of 0 bases from V and 2 bases from J, the junction contained 10 bases not matched to a gene.

The chain links TRBV27 to TRBJ1-4; 9 bases agree with TRBD1. The junction had 17 bases not matched to a gene; V was cut back by 0 bases and J by 0 bases. The CDR3 spans 22 residues. The germline CDR1 and CDR2 sequences are MNHEY and SMNVEV (reference sequence). CDR3: CASSLSGPRPGTGPTTNEKLFF. The CDR3 DNA reads as TGTGCCAGCAGTTTATCAGGGCCGCGTCCCGGGACAGGGCCCACAACTAATGAAAAACTGTTTTTT.

The chain has TRBV13 and TRBJ2-5, with no clear D. The CDR3 runs to 14 residues. CDR1 PRHDT and CDR2 FYEKMQ come from the germline V gene (reference sequence). Trimming took off 1 base at V and 0 bases at J, with 6 bases between the two ends. The CDR3 nucleotides are TGTGCCAGCAGCTTAGTCGGGTACCAAGAGACCCAGTACTTC. Amino acid sequence: CASSLVGYQETQYF.

The chain uses TRBV5-6 and TRBJ2-7; D is perhaps TRBD1 (6 bases). The V gene lost 4 bases and the J gene lost 3 bases, with 11 bases spanning the gap. Germline-derived CDR1 and CDR2 are SGHDT and YYEEEE. The CDR3 contains 13 residues. The CDR3 spells CASSGDILYEQYF. The DNA of the CDR3 is TGTGCCAGCAGCGGGGACATTCTCTACGAGCAGTACTTC.

As for this clone: Other DNA sequences of this sample code for an identical CDR3. The rearrangement links TRBV19 to TRBJ1-5, with TRBD1 identical over 11 bases. Looked up from germline, CDR1 is LNHDA and CDR2 is SQIVND (reference sequence). The CDR3 contains 15 residues. After removal of 6 bases from V and 2 bases from J, the junction contained 3 bases not matched to a gene. The CDR3 loop is CASSPGQGGNQPQHF. The CDR3, as DNA: TGTGCCAGTAGCCCGGGACAGGGGGGCAATCAGCCCCAGCATTTT.

The CDR3 DNA reads as TGTGCCAGTAAACAGGGGGCCTCTGGAAACACCATATATTTT. The encoded protein is CASKQGASGNTIYF. The J gene is TRBJ1-3, the V gene TRBV19; 9 bases agree with TRBD1. From germline, CDR1 is LNHDA and CDR2 SQIVND (reference sequence). The length of the CDR3 is 14 residues. The junction had 1 base not matched to a gene; V was cut back by 7 bases and J by 0 bases.

This chain uses TRBV5-1 with TRBJ1-2; 8 bases fit TRBD1. Per germline, CDR1 SGHRS and CDR2 YFSETQ. CDR3 size: 14 residues. Losses at the gene ends were 4 bases for V and 8 bases for J; bases not matched to a gene: 10. The CDR3 region is CASSAPDRGVGYTF. CDR3 sequence (DNA): TGCGCCAGCAGCGCGCCCGACAGGGGTGTAGGCTACACCTTC.

The J gene is TRBJ1-5, the V gene TRBV27; TRBD1 matches at 8 bases. From germline, CDR1 is MNHEY and CDR2 SMNVEV (reference sequence). J gave up 1 base and V 4 bases, and 9 bases lay outside the gene matches. The CDR3 consists of 17 residues. CDR3 nucleotide sequence: TGTGCCAGCAGTTCTAACCTAGGGACAGGAAGCAATCAGCCCCAGCATTTT. Encoded protein: CASSSNLGTGSNQPQHF.

The CDR3 is CASSQGLAGSQPSYEQYF. CDR3 nucleotides: TGCGCCAGCAGTCAAGGACTAGCGGGAAGCCAACCTTCCTACGAGCAGTACTTC. The gene calls are TRBV23-1 and TRBJ2-7, with TRBD2 matching over 12 bases. TRBV23-1 is known as an ORF, though its function is uncertain. The CDR3 spans 18 residues. V trimming: 2 bases; J trimming: 1 base; junction bases outside the gene matches: 9.

The rearrangement links TRBV2 to TRBJ1-1, with TRBD1 as a possible D gene (6 bases). The CDR3 has 14 residues. Between the trimmed V and J ends, which lost 6 bases and 3 bases, there was a span of 14 bases. CDR1 is SNHLY, CDR2 FYNNEI, per germline. In nucleotides, the CDR3 is TGTGCCAGCAGGGATGGACAGAGGGACACTGAAGCTTTCTTT. Translation: CASRDGQRDTEAFF.

The chain joins TRBV6-5 to TRBJ1-2; 8 nucleotides line up with TRBD1. The CDR3 has 14 residues. The J segment lost 1 base and the V segment lost 2 bases, leaving 0 bases of the junction unmatched. Germline V lookup: CDR1 MNHEY, CDR2 SVGAGI. The CDR3 DNA sequence: TGTGCCAGCAGTTACGACAGGGGTAACTATGGCTACACCTTC. Its translation is CASSYDRGNYGYTF.

The chain recombines TRBV7-9 with TRBJ1-6, with D possibly matching TRBD1 (5 bases). Germline V gene sequence: CDR1 SEHNR, CDR2 FQNEAQ (reference sequence). Between the trimmed V and J ends, which lost 2 bases and 8 bases, there was a span of 10 bases. The length of the CDR3 is 14 residues. The CDR3 sequence is CASSLTGFYSPLHF. The CDR3 nucleotides are TGTGCCAGCAGCTTAACAGGATTCTATTCACCCCTCCACTTT.

The chain has TRBV29-1 and TRBJ1-1; unclear D gene. Trimming pared 7 bases from V and 1 base from J, leaving 13 bases between. The CDR3 runs 13 residues. Looked up from germline, CDR1 is SQVTM and CDR2 is ANQGSEA. The CDR3 region is CSGTFGGNTEAFF. DNA for the CDR3: TGCAGCGGAACGTTTGGAGGGAACACTGAAGCTTTCTTT.

The rearrangement joins TRBV2 to TRBJ1-1, with no clear D. The V end lost 4 bases, the J end lost 0 bases, and 6 bases lay between the germline ends. Germline V gene lookup returns CDR1 SNHLY and CDR2 FYNNEI. The CDR3 has 13 amino acids. This chain's CDR3 is CASSGEMNTEAFF. The CDR3 region has the DNA TGTGCCAGCAGTGGCGAGATGAACACTGAAGCTTTCTTT.

This clone has a handful of counts. This sequence joins TRBV19 and TRBJ2-2; D gene uncertain. V shed 3 bases and J shed 8 bases, with 13 bases lying between them. This CDR3 has 14 residues. Germline-derived CDR1 and CDR2 are LNHDA and SQIVND (reference sequence). CDR3 sequence reads: CASSISLWAGELFF. As DNA, the CDR3 is TGTGCCAGTAGTATCTCACTGTGGGCTGGGGAGCTGTTTTTT.

This chain uses TRBV27 with TRBJ1-2; 7 nucleotides line up with TRBD1. CDR3 length: 16 amino acids. CDR1 and CDR2 from the germline V gene are MNHEY and SMNVEV (reference sequence). V shed 2 bases and J 3 bases; nucleotides not matched to a gene: 9. CDR3 amino acids: CASSLVRTGGDYGYTF. The CDR3 region has the DNA TGTGCCAGCAGTTTAGTCCGGACAGGAGGTGACTATGGCTACACCTTC.

V and J are TRBV30 and TRBJ1-2, with 11 bases aligning to TRBD1. This CDR3 comprises 13 residues. V was pared by 3 bases and J by 11 bases, with 8 bases of the junction left unmatched. CDR1 is GTSNPN, CDR2 SVGIG, per germline (reference sequence). The CDR3 DNA reads TGTGCCTGGAGAAGAGGACAGGGGGCTGATTACACCTTC. Amino acids: CAWRRGQGADYTF.

V is TRBV11-2 and J is TRBJ2-5, with 7 bases fitting TRBD1. This CDR3 is built from 16 residues. The V gene end was trimmed by 4 bases and the J gene end by 1 base; junction bases not matched to a gene: 9. The germline V gene has CDR1 SGHAT and CDR2 FQNNGV. The CDR3 spells CASSSVVEGAQETQYF. The CDR3 bases are TGTGCCAGCAGCTCTGTGGTCGAGGGGGCCCAAGAGACCCAGTACTTC.

The rearrangement joins TRBV19 to TRBJ2-7, with unresolved D. CDR1 is LNHDA and CDR2 is SQIVND in the germline V gene (reference sequence). The V and J ends lost 1 base and 7 bases respectively, with 11 bases between them. This CDR3 contains 13 residues. The DNA for the CDR3 is TGTGCCAGTAGTATAGCCGCGAACGGGGAGCAGTACTTC. Translating gives CASSIAANGEQYF. Combining the CDR3 with reference TRBV19 and TRBJ2-7 gives the whole variable domain DGGITQSPKYLFRKEGQNVTLSCEQNLNHDAMYWYRQDPGQGLRLIYYSQIVNDFQKGDIAEGYSVSREKKESFPLTVTSAQKNPTAFYLCASSIAANGEQYFGPGTRLTVT.

This chain connects TRBV2 to TRBJ2-1, with a tentative D call TRBD2 (6 bases). The CDR3 extends over 13 amino acids. Germline V lookup: CDR1 SNHLY, CDR2 FYNNEI. V dropped 5 bases and J dropped 10 bases, with 15 bases sitting between them. As DNA, the CDR3 is TGTGCCAGCAGTAGTGATAGCGGCGGAGAGCAGTTCTTC. Translating it yields CASSSDSGGEQFF.

The chain uses TRBV30 and TRBJ1-5; 11 bases line up with TRBD1. This CDR3 is built from 18 residues. With 2 bases clipped from V and 2 bases from J, the junction kept 11 bases outside the gene matches. Germline lookup yields CDR1 GTSNPN and CDR2 SVGIG (reference sequence). The CDR3 here is CAWSPIGQGALGNQPQHF. The CDR3 nucleotides are TGTGCCTGGAGTCCCATAGGACAGGGGGCGCTGGGCAATCAGCCCCAGCATTTT.